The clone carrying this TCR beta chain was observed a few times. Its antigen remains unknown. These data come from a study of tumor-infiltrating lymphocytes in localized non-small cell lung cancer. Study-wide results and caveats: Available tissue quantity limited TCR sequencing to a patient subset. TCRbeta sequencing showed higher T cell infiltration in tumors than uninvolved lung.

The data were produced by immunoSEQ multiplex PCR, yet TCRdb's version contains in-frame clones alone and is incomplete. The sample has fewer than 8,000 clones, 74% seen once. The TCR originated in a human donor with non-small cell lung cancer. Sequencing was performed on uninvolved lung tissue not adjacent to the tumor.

This CDR3 is CASSLTLRRAGLNEQYF. DNA for the CDR3: TGTGCCAGCAGCTTAACCCTCCGGCGAGCGGGACTCAACGAGCAGTACTTC. V gene TRBV7-2 combines with J gene TRBJ2-7, with 7 bases fitting TRBD2. CDR1 and CDR2 (germline): SGHTA, FQGNSA. The CDR3 runs to 17 residues. Trimming cost V 2 bases and J 5 bases; bases outside gene matches: 15. The full variable domain, its missing parts supplied by reference TRBV7-2 and TRBJ2-7, is GAGVSQSPSNKVTEKGKDVELRCDPISGHTALYWYRQSLGQGLEFLIYFQGNSAPDKSGLPSDRFSAERTGGSVSTLTIQRTQQEDSAVYLCASSLTLRRAGLNEQYFGPGTRLTVT.